This T cell receptor beta chain stems from a study of blood T cell repertoires in COVID-19. Study overall: In each case, the material was cDNA or gDNA derived from T cells, B-cell-depleted T cells, or PBMCs.

Clinical history reported by participants formed the basis on which cohorts were assigned. The protocol was immunoSEQ multiplex PCR, while the TCRdb copy is restricted to in-frame clones and leaves out a portion. The sample contains around 300,000 clones, 89% of which appear only once. The CDR3 spans 14 residues. With 6 bases clipped from V and 7 bases from J, the junction kept 7 bases outside the gene matches. CDR1 is SNHLY and CDR2 is FYNNEI in the germline V gene. The sequencing sample was made of PBMCs or T cells enriched from blood (not recorded which). The source of this sequence is a woman aged 55-70 years who had recovered from COVID-19. The genes are TRBV2 and TRBJ2-1; 9 bases agree with TRBD2. CDR3 nucleotide sequence: TGTGCCAGCAGGCGGGCGGGGGGGCATAATGAGCAGTTCTTC. Amino acids: CASRRAGGHNEQFF.